The clone carrying this TCR beta chain showed up many times. Antigen specificity is unknown. Germline-derived CDR1 and CDR2 are MDHEN and SYDVKM. V lost 6 bases and J lost 1, with 15 bases in between. The CDR3 length is 15 residues. The entry originates in a study of regulatory T cells in long-lasting Graves disease. Study findings and constraints: Persistent disease preferred TRBV28, TRBJ1-2 and TRBJ2-5; new disease, TRBV20-1 and TRBJ2-1.

Time point in this sample: persistent/refractory GD, antithyroid drugs over 5 years with positive TRAb. The TCR library used RNA extracted from PBMCs. Combining iRepertoire HTBI primers with Arm-PCR of CDR3 regions, the authors built TCR beta libraries. TCRdb passed the multiplex PCR reads through MiXCR, listing each CDR3 protein once. Among a few hundred thousand distinct CDR3 sequences listed, roughly a quarter were seen once. The receptor was isolated from a female donor with Graves disease. The sequences come from peripheral blood mononuclear cells (PBMCs), collected when the disease was refractory, from a patient treated with antithyroid drugs. The chain carries TRBV28 and TRBJ1-1; TRBD1 might be the D (6 bases). The CDR3 sequence is CASRRLRTANTEAFF. Here the CDR3 DNA reads TGTGCCAGCAGGCGTTTAAGGACAGCGAACACTGAAGCTTTCTTT. Full variable domain (rest looked up from reference TRBV28 and TRBJ1-1): DVKVTQSSRYLVKRTGEKVFLECVQDMDHENMFWYRQDPGLGLRLIYFSYDVKMKEKGDIPEGYSVSREKKERFSLILESASTNQTSMYLCASRRLRTANTEAFFGQGTRLTVV.